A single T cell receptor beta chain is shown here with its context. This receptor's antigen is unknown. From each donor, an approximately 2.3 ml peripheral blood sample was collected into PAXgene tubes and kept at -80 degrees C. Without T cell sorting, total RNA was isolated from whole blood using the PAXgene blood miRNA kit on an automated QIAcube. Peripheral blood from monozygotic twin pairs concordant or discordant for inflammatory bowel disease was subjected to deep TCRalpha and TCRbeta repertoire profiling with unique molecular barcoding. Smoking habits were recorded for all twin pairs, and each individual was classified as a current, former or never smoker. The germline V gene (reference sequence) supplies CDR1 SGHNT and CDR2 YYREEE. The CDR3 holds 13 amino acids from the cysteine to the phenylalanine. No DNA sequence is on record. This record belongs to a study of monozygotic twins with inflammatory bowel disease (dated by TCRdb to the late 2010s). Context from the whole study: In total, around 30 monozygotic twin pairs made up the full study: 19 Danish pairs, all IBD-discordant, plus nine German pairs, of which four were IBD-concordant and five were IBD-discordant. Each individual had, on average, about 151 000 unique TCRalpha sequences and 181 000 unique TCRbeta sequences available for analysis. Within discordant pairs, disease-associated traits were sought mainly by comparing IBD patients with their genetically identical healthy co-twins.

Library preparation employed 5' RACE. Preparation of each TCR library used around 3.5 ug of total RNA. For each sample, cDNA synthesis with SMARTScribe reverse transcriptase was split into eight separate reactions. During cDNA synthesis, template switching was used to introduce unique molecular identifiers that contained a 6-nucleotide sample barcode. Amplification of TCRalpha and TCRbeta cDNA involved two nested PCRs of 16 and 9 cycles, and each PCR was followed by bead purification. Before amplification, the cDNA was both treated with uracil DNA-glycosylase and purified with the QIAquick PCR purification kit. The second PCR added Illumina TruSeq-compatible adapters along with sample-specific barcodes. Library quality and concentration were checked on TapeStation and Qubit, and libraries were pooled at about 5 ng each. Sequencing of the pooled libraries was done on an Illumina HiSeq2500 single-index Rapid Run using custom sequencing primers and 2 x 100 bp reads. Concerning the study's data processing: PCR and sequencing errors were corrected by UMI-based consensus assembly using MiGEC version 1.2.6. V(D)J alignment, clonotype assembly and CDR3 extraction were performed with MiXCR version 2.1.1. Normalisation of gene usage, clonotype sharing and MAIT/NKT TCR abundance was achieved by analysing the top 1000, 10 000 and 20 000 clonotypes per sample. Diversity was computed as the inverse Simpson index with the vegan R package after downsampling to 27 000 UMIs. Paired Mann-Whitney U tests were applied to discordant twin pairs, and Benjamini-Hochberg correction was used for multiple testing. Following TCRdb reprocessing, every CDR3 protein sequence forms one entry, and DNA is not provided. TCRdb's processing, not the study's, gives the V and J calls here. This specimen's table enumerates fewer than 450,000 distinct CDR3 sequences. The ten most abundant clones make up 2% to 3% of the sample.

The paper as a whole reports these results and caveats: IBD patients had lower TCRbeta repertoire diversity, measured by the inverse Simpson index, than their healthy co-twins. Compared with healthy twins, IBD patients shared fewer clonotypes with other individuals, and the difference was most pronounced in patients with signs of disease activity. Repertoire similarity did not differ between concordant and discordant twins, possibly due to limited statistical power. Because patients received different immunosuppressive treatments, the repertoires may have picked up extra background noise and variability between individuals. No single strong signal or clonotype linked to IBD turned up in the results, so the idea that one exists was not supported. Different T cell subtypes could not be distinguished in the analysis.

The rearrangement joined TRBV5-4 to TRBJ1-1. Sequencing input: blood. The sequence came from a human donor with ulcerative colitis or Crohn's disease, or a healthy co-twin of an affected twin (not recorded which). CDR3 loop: CATTRWGNTEAFF.